The TCR beta chain described here comes from a study of T-cell reconstitution after alpha-beta-depleted transplantation in children. Preparing the TCRbeta library involved the use of unique molecular identifiers. TCRdb re-called the PCR reads through MiXCR, storing one row per CDR3 protein. The table includes some 550,000 distinct CDR3 sequences, roughly 23% detected once. In germline, CDR1 is DFQATT, CDR2 SNEGSKA (reference sequence). V lost 3 bases, J lost 0 bases, and 9 bases lay in between. The CDR3 is made up of 13 amino acids. Study conclusions and caveats: From newly produced T cells came most of the T-cell counts and diversity one year after transplant.

Only a few counts were recorded for this clonotype. Its target is unknown. This receptor was obtained from a boy in the first two years of life who had a stem cell transplant for acute myeloid leukemia, so the T cells may come from the graft donor. The specimen was PBMCs, mostly from graft donor cells, collected 360 days after TCRalphabeta/CD19-depleted stem cell transplant. V and J are TRBV20-1 and TRBJ2-7, with D possibly being TRBD1 (6 bases). This chain's CDR3 is CSARTGVSYEQYF. The CDR3 nucleotides are TGCAGTGCTAGGACAGGAGTCTCCTACGAGCAGTACTTC.